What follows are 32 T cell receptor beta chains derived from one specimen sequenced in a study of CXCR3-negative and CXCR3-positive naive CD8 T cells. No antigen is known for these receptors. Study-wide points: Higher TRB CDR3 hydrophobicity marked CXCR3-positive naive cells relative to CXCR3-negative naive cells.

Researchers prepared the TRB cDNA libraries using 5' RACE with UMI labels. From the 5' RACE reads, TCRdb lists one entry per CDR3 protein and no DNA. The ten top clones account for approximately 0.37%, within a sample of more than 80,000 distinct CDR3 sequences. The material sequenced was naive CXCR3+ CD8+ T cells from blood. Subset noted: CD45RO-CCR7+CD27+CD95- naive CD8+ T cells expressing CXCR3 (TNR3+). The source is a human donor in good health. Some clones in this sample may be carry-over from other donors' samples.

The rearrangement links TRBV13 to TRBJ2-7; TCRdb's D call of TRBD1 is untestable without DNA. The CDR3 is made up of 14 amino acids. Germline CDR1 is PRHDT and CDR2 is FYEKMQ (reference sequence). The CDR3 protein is CASSLVGGMDEQYF. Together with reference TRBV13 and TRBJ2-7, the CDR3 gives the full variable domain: AAGVIQSPRHLIKEKRETATLKCYPIPRHDTVYWYQQGPGQDPQFLISFYEKMQSDKGSIPDRFSAQQFSDYHSELNMSSLELGDSALYFCASSLVGGMDEQYFGPGTRLTVT.

The CDR3: CASSYSQTVSYNEQFF. The J gene is TRBJ2-1, the V gene TRBV7-8. The V gene's germline CDR1 is SGHVS and CDR2 FQNEAQ. The CDR3 contains 16 residues.

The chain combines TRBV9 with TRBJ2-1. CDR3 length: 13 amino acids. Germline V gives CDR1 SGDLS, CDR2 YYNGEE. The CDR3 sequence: CASSVSDYNEQFF.

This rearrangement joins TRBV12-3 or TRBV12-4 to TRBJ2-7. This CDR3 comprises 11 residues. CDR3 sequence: CASSSKYEQYF.

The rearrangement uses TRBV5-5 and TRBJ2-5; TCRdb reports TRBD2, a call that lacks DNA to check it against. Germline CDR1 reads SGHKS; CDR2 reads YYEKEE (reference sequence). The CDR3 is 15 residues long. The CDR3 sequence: CASSSSGGAGETQYF. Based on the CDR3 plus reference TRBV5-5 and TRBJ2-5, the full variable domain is DAGVTQSPTHLIKTRGQQVTLRCSPISGHKSVSWYQQVLGQGPQFIFQYYEKEERGRGNFPDRFSARQFPNYSSELNVNALLLGDSALYLCASSSSGGAGETQYFGPGTRLLVL.

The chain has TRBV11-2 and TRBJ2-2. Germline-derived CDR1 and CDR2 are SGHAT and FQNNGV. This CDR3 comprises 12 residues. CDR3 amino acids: CASSNANGELFF.

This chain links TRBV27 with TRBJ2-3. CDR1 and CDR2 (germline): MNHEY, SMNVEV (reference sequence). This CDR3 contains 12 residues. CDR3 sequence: CASSLSPDTQYF.

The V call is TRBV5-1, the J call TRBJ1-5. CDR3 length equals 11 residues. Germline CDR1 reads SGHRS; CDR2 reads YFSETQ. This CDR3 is CASSSYQPQHF.

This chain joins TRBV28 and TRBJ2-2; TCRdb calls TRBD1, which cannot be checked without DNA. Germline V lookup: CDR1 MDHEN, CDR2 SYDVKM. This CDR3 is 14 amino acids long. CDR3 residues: CASSIIGRGGELFF.

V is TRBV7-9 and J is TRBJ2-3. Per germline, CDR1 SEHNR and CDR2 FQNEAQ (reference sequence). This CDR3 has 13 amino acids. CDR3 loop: CASSLGVTDTQYF.

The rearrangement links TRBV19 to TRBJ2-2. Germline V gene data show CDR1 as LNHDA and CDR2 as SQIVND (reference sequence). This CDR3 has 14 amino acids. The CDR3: CASSITWNTGELFF.

The CDR3 sequence: CASSPSGQGENIQYF. This chain uses TRBV13 with TRBJ2-4; the TCRdb call, TRBD1, lacks DNA for checking. Germline lookup yields CDR1 PRHDT and CDR2 FYEKMQ (reference sequence). The CDR3 is 15 residues long.

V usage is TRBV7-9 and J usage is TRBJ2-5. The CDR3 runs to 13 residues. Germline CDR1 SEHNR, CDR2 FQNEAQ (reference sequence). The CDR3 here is CASSLTLQETQYF.

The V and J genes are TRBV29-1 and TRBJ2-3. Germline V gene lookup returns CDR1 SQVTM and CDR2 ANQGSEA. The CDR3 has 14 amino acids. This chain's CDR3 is CSVDGLYITDTQYF.

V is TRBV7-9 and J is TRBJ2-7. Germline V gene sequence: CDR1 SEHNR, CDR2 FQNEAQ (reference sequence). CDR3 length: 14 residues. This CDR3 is CASSAGDGSYEQYF.

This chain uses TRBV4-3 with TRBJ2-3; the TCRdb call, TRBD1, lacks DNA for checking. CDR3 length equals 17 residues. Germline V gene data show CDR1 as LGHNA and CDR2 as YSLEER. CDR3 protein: CASSPTTWTGGADTQYF.

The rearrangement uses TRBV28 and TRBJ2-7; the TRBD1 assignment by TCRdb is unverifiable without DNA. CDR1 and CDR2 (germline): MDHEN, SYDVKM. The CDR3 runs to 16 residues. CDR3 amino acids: CASSPFAGSTSYEQYF.

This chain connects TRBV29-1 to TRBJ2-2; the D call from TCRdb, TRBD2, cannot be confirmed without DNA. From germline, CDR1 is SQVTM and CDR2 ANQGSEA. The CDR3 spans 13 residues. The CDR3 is CSVDAGTTGELFF.

CDR3 amino acids: CSARDGEDPSGGYTF. The chain recombines TRBV20-1 with TRBJ1-2. Per germline, CDR1 DFQATT and CDR2 SNEGSKA (reference sequence). This CDR3 has 15 residues.

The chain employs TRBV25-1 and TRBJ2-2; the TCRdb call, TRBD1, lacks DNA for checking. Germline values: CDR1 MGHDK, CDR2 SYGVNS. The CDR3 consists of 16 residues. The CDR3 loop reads CASNPAGAVNTGELFF.

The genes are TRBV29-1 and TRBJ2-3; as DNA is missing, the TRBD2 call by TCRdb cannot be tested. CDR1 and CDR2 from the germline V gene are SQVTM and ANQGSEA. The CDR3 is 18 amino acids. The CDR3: CSVEGFGLLAAVTDTQYF.

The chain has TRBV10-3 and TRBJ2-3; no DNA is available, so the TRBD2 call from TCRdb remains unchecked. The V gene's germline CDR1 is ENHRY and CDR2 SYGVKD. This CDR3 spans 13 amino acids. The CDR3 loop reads CATWTPGTDTQYF.

The CDR3 reads CASSSGQGEDNEQFF. The gene calls are TRBV7-3 and TRBJ2-1; TCRdb gives TRBD1 as the D gene, but with no DNA this cannot be confirmed. The CDR3 extends over 15 amino acids. Germline V gene data show CDR1 as SGHTA and CDR2 as FQGTGA.

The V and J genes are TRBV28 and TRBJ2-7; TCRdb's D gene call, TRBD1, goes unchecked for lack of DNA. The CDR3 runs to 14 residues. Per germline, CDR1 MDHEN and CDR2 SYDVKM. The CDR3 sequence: CASSSSGQGYEQYF.

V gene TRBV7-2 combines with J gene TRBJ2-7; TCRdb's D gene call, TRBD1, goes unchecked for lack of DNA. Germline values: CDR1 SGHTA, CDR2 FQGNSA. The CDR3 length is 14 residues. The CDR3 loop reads CASSLEAPPYEQYF.

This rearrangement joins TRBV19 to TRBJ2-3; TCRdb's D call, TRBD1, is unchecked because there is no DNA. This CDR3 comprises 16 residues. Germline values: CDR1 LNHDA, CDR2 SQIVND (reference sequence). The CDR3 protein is CASMGAGARSTDTQYF.

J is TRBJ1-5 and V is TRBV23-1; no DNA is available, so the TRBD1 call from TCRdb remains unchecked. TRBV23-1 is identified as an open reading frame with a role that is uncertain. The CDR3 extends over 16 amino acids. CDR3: CASSLREGHSNQPQHF.

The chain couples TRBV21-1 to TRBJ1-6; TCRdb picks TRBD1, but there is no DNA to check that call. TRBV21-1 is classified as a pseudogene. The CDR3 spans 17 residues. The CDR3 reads CASSKGGGSSYNSPLHF.

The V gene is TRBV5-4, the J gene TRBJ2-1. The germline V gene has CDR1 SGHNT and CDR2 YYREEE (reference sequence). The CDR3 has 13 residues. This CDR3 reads CASSFRENNEQFF.

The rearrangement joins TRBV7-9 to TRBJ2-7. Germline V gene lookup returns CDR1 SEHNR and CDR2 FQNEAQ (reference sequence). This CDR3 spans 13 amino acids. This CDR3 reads CASSLGETYEQYF.

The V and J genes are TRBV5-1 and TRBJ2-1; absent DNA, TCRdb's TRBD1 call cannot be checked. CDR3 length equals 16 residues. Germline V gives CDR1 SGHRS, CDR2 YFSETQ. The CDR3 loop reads CASSLGTGLAYNEQFF.

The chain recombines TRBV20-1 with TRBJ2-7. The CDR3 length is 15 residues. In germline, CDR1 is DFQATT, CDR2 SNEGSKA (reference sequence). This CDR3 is CSARSEWTETYEQYF.